This is a list of T cell receptor beta chains from one sample in a study of blood T cell repertoires in COVID-19. TCRdb's table, derived via immunoSEQ multiplex PCR, lists solely in-frame clones and lacks some. The sample gives hundreds of thousands of clones, more than 65% of which show up once; 3% to 4% is in the top ten. The sample consisted of peripheral blood. The receptor source for this set is an elderly woman with acute or convalescent COVID-19. CDR3s include the opening cysteine and the closing phenylalanine or tryptophan. Fields, in order: J gene, V gene, CDR3 protein.

TRBJ1-1 TRBV6-1 CASSENAALNTEAFF
TRBJ1-5 TRBV19 CASSNNDRENQPQHF
TRBJ1-5 TRBV2 CASSADRASNQPQHF
TRBJ2-1 TRBV4-2 CASSQSAGAYNEQFF
TRBJ1-2 TRBV3-1/TRBV3-2 CASSRAPFIYTF
TRBJ2-5 TRBV3-1/TRBV3-2 CASSQDLAGYGETQYF
TRBJ1-2 TRBV6-1 CASSEQRGPTGGYTF
TRBJ1-2 TRBV15 CATSREYLLYGYTF
TRBJ1-3 TRBV9 CASSTSGGQAGNTIYF
TRBJ1-2 TRBV24-1 CATSETGYYGYTF
TRBJ1-6 TRBV14 CASSLQTRDRGNVRGSYNSPLHF
TRBJ1-1 TRBV5-1 CASSLAVNTEAFF
TRBJ2-2 TRBV7-7 CASSLVPGSNTGELFF
TRBJ1-2 TRBV5-1 CASSIQTTNYGYTF
TRBJ1-2 TRBV3-1/TRBV3-2 CASSQDRGGYTF
TRBJ1-2 TRBV18 CASSRQGDYGYTF
TRBJ1-2 TRBV29-1 CSVGGGGYTF
TRBJ1-1 TRBV18 CASSPGQADLNTEAFF
TRBJ1-1 TRBV10-1 CASSELKSPVAFF
TRBJ2-6 TRBV3-1/TRBV3-2 CASSQERTGGAGANVLTF
TRBJ2-1 TRBV6-6 CASSSEGEQFF
TRBJ1-4 TRBV10-1 CASSDGGGGTNEKLFF
TRBJ1-4 TRBV29-1 CSVGTGGEANEKLFF
TRBJ2-2 TRBV2 CASSLGQGWELFF
TRBJ1-2 TRBV2 CASSEARGDRGYTF
TRBJ1-2 TRBV28 CASSQGGVVSNYGYTF
TRBJ1-2 TRBV5-1 CASSSRTGDYGYTF
TRBJ2-2 TRBV24-1 CATSVSSGGASAGELFF
TRBJ2-2 TRBV5-4 CASSLLGGARTGELFF
TRBJ2-3 TRBV7-9 CASSLTGFTDTQYF
TRBJ1-1 TRBV29-1 CSVVQGDTEAFF
TRBJ1-1 TRBV28 CAIPTGTAIFF
TRBJ1-1 TRBV18 CASSQNSGGVEAFF
TRBJ1-1 TRBV7-6 CASSSQGYTEAFF
TRBJ1-4 TRBV5-1 CASSQTGGYEKLFF
TRBJ2-1 TRBV6-5 CASSSRDRSGNEQFF
TRBJ2-6 TRBV5-4 CASSPPGTGAGANVLTF
TRBJ2-7 TRBV27 CASSSRGAGAYEQYF
TRBJ1-2 TRBV25-1 CASSLGGSEGYTF
TRBJ1-6 TRBV12-5 CASSPHRGTLHF
TRBJ2-1 TRBV4-2 CASSQVLSGGADEQFF
TRBJ1-3 TRBV12-3/TRBV12-4 CASSSGTRGYF
TRBJ2-4 TRBV29-1 CSVLQGAKNIQYF
TRBJ1-5 TRBV5-6 CASSLGGDQPQHF
TRBJ1-5 TRBV10-3 CAISDLGALGNQPQHF
TRBJ2-6 TRBV7-9 CASSLGGKGSGANVLTF
TRBJ1-3 TRBV5-1 CASRPLSSGNTIYF
TRBJ1-1 TRBV9 CASSVEGVSLPNTEAFF
TRBJ2-3 TRBV19 CASSTTGGGTDTQYF
TRBJ1-2 TRBV10-3 CAISDLGQPNYGYTF
TRBJ1-2 TRBV7-9 CASSSTGTGVDYGYTF